The sequence of this TCR beta chain was determined in a study of T-cell reconstitution after alpha-beta-depleted transplantation in children. For TCRbeta, the library was prepared with unique molecular identifiers. TCRdb recomputed calls from the PCR reads with MiXCR, one row per CDR3 protein. The sample includes around 670,000 distinct CDR3 sequences, around 13% of them seen just once. In its sample, this clonotype was seen many times. Its target is not known. Regarding the study as a whole: Several patients had high TCRbeta diversity at day 60; it came from surviving recipient T cells and thymic progenitors. T-cell counts and diversity were attributed mostly to newly produced T cells one year after transplant. It was reported that alpha-beta T cells came from several hundred expanded graft clones (about two months after transplant).

The V and J ends lost 3 bases and 2 bases respectively, with 9 bases between them. This CDR3 comprises 14 residues. The clonotype was recovered from a girl aged 2-10 years with congenital amegakaryocytic thrombocytopenia, due to receive a stem cell transplant. Source: PBMCs, taken before TCRalphabeta/CD19-depleted stem cell transplant. J is TRBJ2-3 and V is TRBV12-3 or TRBV12-4, with D unclear. The DNA of the CDR3 is TGTGCCAGCAGTTTCGGCGGAAACACAGATACGCAGTATTTT. Protein: CASSFGGNTDTQYF.